This T cell receptor beta chain was retrieved from a study of blood T cell repertoires in COVID-19. The table came from immunoSEQ multiplex PCR; TCRdb's copy has only in-frame clones and leaves some out. The sample holds 180,000 or so clones, about 80% seen once. The clonotype was recovered from a human donor with acute or convalescent COVID-19. The donor label of this sample is uncertain. The sample comprised peripheral blood.

The CDR3 spells CASSHDGGLGEKLFF. The CDR3 DNA follows: TGTGCCAGCAGCCACGATGGGGGCCTCGGAGAAAAACTGTTTTTT. The chain carries TRBV3-1 (or the pseudogene TRBV3-2) and TRBJ1-4; possible D gene TRBD1, 6 bases. V lost 3 bases and J 8 bases, leaving 16 bases between the germline ends. Germline CDR1 reads LGHDT; CDR2 reads YNNKEL (reference sequence). This CDR3 is 15 amino acids long.